One sample yielded the 25 T cell receptor beta chains listed below, sequenced in a study of CD8 T cells in Susac syndrome. RNA totalling roughly 0.45 to 1 ug underwent reverse transcription with random hexamers. From the immunoSEQ multiplex PCR reads, TCRdb called clonotypes with MiXCR, one entry per CDR3 protein. This sample has hundreds of thousands of distinct CDR3 sequences, with approximately 94% found just once. The sample comprised CD4+ T cells from PBMCs. The receptors originated from a human donor with Susac syndrome.

This chain links TRBV12-5 with TRBJ1-5; D is unresolved. Germline values: CDR1 LGHNT, CDR2 FRNRAP. Trimming took off 1 base at V and 0 bases at J, with 4 bases between the two ends. The length of the CDR3 is 14 residues. The CDR3 nucleotides are TGTGCTAGTGGTTTGGAGCTTAGCAATCAGCCCCAGCATTTT. Its translation: CASGLELSNQPQHF.

The genes are TRBV24-1 and TRBJ2-3, with D possibly being TRBD2 (5 bases). This CDR3 spans 13 amino acids. Per the germline V gene, CDR1 is KGHDR and CDR2 is SFDVKD. Trimming shortened V by 4 bases and J by 8 bases, and 12 bases separated the two germline ends. DNA of the CDR3: TGTGCCACCAGTGACCAACCACGGGGTACGCAGTATTTT. Protein: CATSDQPRGTQYF.

This chain uses TRBV15 with TRBJ1-1; a weak D match, TRBD1 (6 bases). The length of the CDR3 is 15 residues. The germline CDR1 and CDR2 sequences are LNHNV and YYDKDF (reference sequence). V was cut by 0 bases and J by 6 bases, with 14 bases left in between. CDR3 amino acids: CATSRDRGGISEAFF. CDR3 DNA: TGTGCCACCAGCAGAGACAGGGGTGGGATCTCTGAAGCTTTCTTT.

The genes are TRBV7-9 and TRBJ2-7, with D possibly called TRBD1 or TRBD2 (6 bases each). The CDR3 is made up of 13 amino acids. Germline V gives CDR1 SEHNR, CDR2 FQNEAQ (reference sequence). V lost 4 bases, J lost 4 bases, and 11 bases lay in between. This chain's CDR3 is CASSWGATYEQYF. The CDR3 bases are TGTGCCAGCAGCTGGGGGGCGACTTACGAGCAGTACTTC.

V gene TRBV6-5 combines with J gene TRBJ1-1; D is unresolved. Trimming took 5 bases from V and 3 from J, leaving 10 bases between them. The germline gives CDR1 MNHEY, CDR2 SVGAGI. The CDR3 is made up of 13 amino acids. CDR3 DNA sequence: TGTGCCAGCAGTCGAGGAGGAGACACTGAAGCTTTCTTT. Its translation: CASSRGGDTEAFF.

The rearrangement links TRBV20-1 to TRBJ1-1, with 8 bases identical to TRBD1. The CDR3 consists of 12 residues. Germline lookup yields CDR1 DFQATT and CDR2 SNEGSKA (reference sequence). CDR3 in DNA: TGCATCACGGACAGGGAGAACACTGAAGCTTTCTTT. Residues: CITDRENTEAFF.

The rearrangement links TRBV11-1 to TRBJ1-2; a possible D gene is TRBD1 (5 bases). CDR3 length: 14 amino acids. Trimming removed 6 bases at V and 3 bases at J, with 14 bases between. The V gene's germline CDR1 is SGHAT and CDR2 FQDESV (reference sequence). CDR3 loop: CASSDPGRDYGYTF. Here the CDR3 DNA reads TGTGCCAGCAGTGACCCGGGGCGCGACTATGGCTACACCTTC.

This rearrangement joins TRBV7-9 to TRBJ2-1; D may be TRBD1 or TRBD2 (5 bases each). CDR1 and CDR2 (germline): SEHNR, FQNEAQ (reference sequence). Trimming shortened V by 4 bases and J by 8 bases, and 12 bases separated the two germline ends. The CDR3 has 13 amino acids. The CDR3: CASSSRRGDEQFF. The CDR3, as DNA: TGTGCCAGCAGCTCACGCCGGGGCGATGAGCAGTTCTTC.

The rearrangement links TRBV18 to TRBJ2-6; D ambiguous. The germline V and J ends were trimmed by 0 bases and 0 bases, with 6 bases remaining between them. The CDR3 runs to 16 residues. Germline V gene lookup returns CDR1 KGHSH and CDR2 LQKENI. The CDR3 DNA sequence: TGTGCCAGCTCACCACCGTGGGACTCTGGGGCCAACGTCCTGACTTTC. Its protein is CASSPPWDSGANVLTF.

This chain joins TRBV4-3 and TRBJ1-2; D is ambiguous. The ends were cut back, 4 bases at V and 4 bases at J, with 10 bases in the middle. This CDR3 has 13 residues. In germline, CDR1 is LGHNA, CDR2 YSLEER. In nucleotides, the CDR3 is TGCGCCAGCAGCCTTTGGGCCTCCTATGGCTACACCTTC. It encodes CASSLWASYGYTF.

This rearrangement joins TRBV6-5 to TRBJ2-3, with D tentatively TRBD1 (6 bases). Trimming removed 5 bases at V and 2 bases at J, with 14 bases between. The CDR3 totals 15 residues. CDR1 MNHEY and CDR2 SVGAGI come from the germline V gene. The CDR3 region is CASSPRQENTDTQYF. In nucleotides, the CDR3 is TGTGCCAGCAGTCCCCGACAGGAGAACACAGATACGCAGTATTTT.

CDR3: CASSEGGYGYTF. The CDR3 region has the DNA TGTGCCAGCAGTGAGGGAGGCTATGGCTACACCTTC. The rearrangement links TRBV6-1 to TRBJ1-2; D is unresolved. From germline, CDR1 is MNHNS and CDR2 SASEGT. Trimming shortened V by 3 bases and J by 4 bases, and 6 bases separated the two germline ends. The CDR3 extends over 12 amino acids.

The chain has TRBV7-8 and TRBJ2-7, with TRBD1 matching 10 bases. This CDR3 is 15 amino acids long. V was pared by 7 bases and J by 2 bases, with 8 bases of the junction left unmatched. CDR1 is SGHVS, CDR2 FQNEAQ, per germline. CDR3 sequence: CASNPDRGLTYEQYF. CDR3 DNA sequence: TGTGCCAGCAACCCCGACAGGGGGCTCACCTACGAGCAGTACTTC.

V usage is TRBV6-5 and J usage is TRBJ2-5; 11 bases agree with TRBD1. This CDR3 contains 14 residues. Germline loops: CDR1 MNHEY, CDR2 SVGAGI. V was clipped by 7 bases and J by 5 bases; unmatched bases: 6. The CDR3 nucleotides are TGTGCCAGCAAGCGGACAGGGGGCTTGGAGACCCAGTACTTC. Translation gives CASKRTGGLETQYF.

V usage is TRBV27 and J usage is TRBJ1-2, with unresolved D. This CDR3 is 13 amino acids long. V gave up 4 bases and J gave up 2 bases, with 8 bases separating them. Germline assignment: CDR1 MNHEY and CDR2 SMNVEV (reference sequence). CDR3 sequence: CASSSELNYGYTF. The CDR3 coding sequence is TGTGCCAGCAGTTCGGAGTTGAACTATGGCTACACCTTC.

J is TRBJ2-7 and V is TRBV20-1; D possibly corresponds to TRBD1 (5 bases). The V end lost 2 bases, the J end lost 6 bases, and 11 bases lay between the germline ends. The V gene's germline CDR1 is DFQATT and CDR2 SNEGSKA (reference sequence). The CDR3 is 12 residues long. The CDR3 bases are TGCAGTGCTAGACCCACAGGCCTCGAGCAGTACTTC. Protein sequence: CSARPTGLEQYF.

This rearrangement joins TRBV3-1 to TRBJ1-2, with D unresolved. With 0 bases removed from V and 4 bases from J, the gap between germline ends came to 6 bases. Germline CDR1 is LGHDT and CDR2 is YNNKEL (reference sequence). The CDR3 covers 13 residues. CDR3: CASSQERAYGYTF. Written as DNA, the CDR3 is TGTGCCAGCAGCCAAGAACGGGCCTATGGCTACACCTTC.

In nucleotides, the CDR3 is TGTGCCACCAGTGAAGCGGGACTAGCGGGGGTGGATACGCAGTATTTT. Translating gives CATSEAGLAGVDTQYF. The gene calls are TRBV24-1 and TRBJ2-3; 14 bases map to TRBD2. The CDR3 totals 16 residues. J was trimmed by 6 bases and V by 4 bases; bases with no gene match: 5. CDR1 and CDR2 (germline): KGHDR, SFDVKD.

This chain uses TRBV4-2 with TRBJ2-6; no clear D gene. Per the germline V gene, CDR1 is LGHNA and CDR2 is YNFKEQ. The CDR3 extends over 15 amino acids. V gave up 0 bases and J gave up 2 bases, with 5 bases separating them. The CDR3, as DNA: TGTGCCAGCAGCCAAGATATAACTGGGGCCAACGTCCTGACTTTC. Protein product: CASSQDITGANVLTF.

In DNA form, the CDR3 reads TGTGCCAGCACCATTCCCCAGGGGGGCCATGAAAAACTGTTTTTT. It translates to CASTIPQGGHEKLFF. The chain is built from TRBV11-2 and TRBJ1-4; 7 nucleotides line up with TRBD1. CDR3 length: 15 residues. CDR1 is SGHAT, CDR2 FQNNGV, per germline. Trimming cost V 7 bases and J 6 bases; bases outside gene matches: 11.

J is TRBJ2-5 and V is TRBV7-9; a possible D gene is TRBD1 (6 bases). Per germline, CDR1 SEHNR and CDR2 FQNEAQ (reference sequence). The ends were cut back, 4 bases at V and 5 bases at J, with 14 bases in the middle. This CDR3 has 14 amino acids. The CDR3 region is CASSYLTGKETQYF. The DNA for the CDR3 is TGTGCCAGCAGCTACTTGACAGGCAAGGAGACCCAGTACTTC.

The rearrangement links TRBV7-8 to TRBJ1-2, with TRBD1 matching 8 bases. After removal of 5 bases from V and 0 bases from J, the junction contained 5 bases not matched to a gene. Germline V CDR1 and CDR2: SGHVS, FQNEAQ. This CDR3 has 15 amino acids. CDR3 loop: CASSKDRETNYGYTF. DNA of the CDR3: TGTGCCAGCAGCAAGGACAGGGAAACTAACTATGGCTACACCTTC.

The chain couples TRBV5-1 to TRBJ2-7; the match to TRBD2 covers 15 bases. CDR3 length: 16 residues. V gave up 3 bases and J gave up 0 bases; unmatched junction bases: 1. Germline V gene lookup returns CDR1 SGHRS and CDR2 YFSETQ. CDR3 in DNA: TGCGCCAGCAGCTGGACTAGCGGGGGGGCCTCCTACGAGCAGTACTTC. It codes for CASSWTSGGASYEQYF.

The chain couples TRBV30 to TRBJ2-3, with D possibly TRBD1 on 6 matching bases. V lost 1 base, J lost 0 bases, and 11 bases lay in between. CDR3 size: 15 residues. Germline assignment: CDR1 GTSNPN and CDR2 SVGIG (reference sequence). CDR3 DNA: TGTGCCTGGAGTGCTGACAGGCCGAGCACAGATACGCAGTATTTT. Its protein is CAWSADRPSTDTQYF. Using reference TRBV30 and TRBJ2-3 for the parts outside the CDR3, the full variable domain is SQTIHQWPATLVQPVGSPLSLECTVEGTSNPNLYWYRQAAGRGLQLLFYSVGIGQISSEVPQNLSASRPQDRQFILSSKKLLLSDSGFYLCAWSADRPSTDTQYFGPGTRLTVL.

This clonotype was counted once. This chain connects TRBV7-3 to TRBJ2-3; a possible D gene is TRBD2 (5 bases). Germline V gene lookup returns CDR1 SGHTA and CDR2 FQGTGA. The CDR3 contains 13 residues. V was clipped by 4 bases and J by 6 bases, with 11 bases between them. The CDR3 sequence: CASSSARRDTQYF. CDR3 nucleotide sequence: TGTGCCAGCAGCTCCGCCCGGAGGGATACGCAGTATTTT.